This is a list of T cell receptor beta chains from one sample in a study of blood T cell repertoires in COVID-19. Sequencing was performed with immunoSEQ multiplex PCR; in TCRdb, only in-frame clones are kept and a portion is missing. The data contain around 230,000 clones, 82% of them singletons. What was sequenced was peripheral blood. These receptors all come from a woman aged 60 to 75 with active or convalescent COVID-19. The CDR3 runs from the conserved cysteine through the conserved F or W. A D gene is named only where the DNA matches it firmly. Clone size, where shown, is once, few, many, or a class for clones that have expanded.

CASSLLAGWNDKNIQYF,TGTGCCAGCAGCTTGCTAGCGGGGTGGAACGACAAAAACATTCAGTACTTC,TRBV5-6,TRBD2,.,TRBJ2-4
CASTSTGSGYTF,TGTGCCAGCACCTCGACAGGGTCTGGCTACACCTTC,TRBV12-3/TRBV12-4,TRBD1,.,TRBJ1-2
CASSDQGVDTQYF,TGTGCCAGCAGTGACCAGGGGGTGGATACGCAGTATTTT,TRBV6-1,TRBD1,.,TRBJ2-3
CASSGTARLEAFF,TGTGCCAGCAGTGGGACAGCCCGCCTTGAAGCTTTCTTT,TRBV2,.,.,TRBJ1-1
CASSPGSNYGYTF,TGTGCCAGCAGCCCTGGCTCTAACTATGGCTACACCTTC,TRBV6-6,.,many,TRBJ1-2
CASSPGLTGNEKLFF,TGTGCCAGCAGCCCGGGATTGACAGGGAATGAAAAACTGTTTTTT,TRBV7-9,TRBD1,.,TRBJ1-4
CSVSLAGSNNEQFF,TGCAGCGTTAGTCTAGCGGGGTCAAACAATGAGCAGTTCTTC,TRBV29-1,TRBD2,.,TRBJ2-1
CASSPISYRGGNTIYF,TGTGCCAGCAGCCCCATATCCTACAGGGGTGGAAACACCATATATTTT,TRBV7-9,TRBD1,once,TRBJ1-3
CASSPTLRTEAFF,TGTGCCAGCAGCCCCACCCTGCGGACTGAAGCTTTCTTT,TRBV7-8,.,few,TRBJ1-1
CASSRTSGGVNEQFF,TGTGCCAGCAGCCGCACTAGCGGGGGGGTCAATGAGCAGTTCTTC,TRBV3-1/TRBV3-2,TRBD2,.,TRBJ2-1
CASTAGGDTQYF,TGTGCCAGCACGGCAGGGGGGGATACGCAGTATTTT,TRBV7-9,.,.,TRBJ2-3
CASSMTSGGGSYEQYF,TGCGCCAGCAGCATGACTAGCGGGGGCGGATCCTACGAGCAGTACTTC,TRBV5-1,TRBD2,once,TRBJ2-7
CASSRGGLNEKLFF,TGTGCCAGCAGCCGAGGGGGCCTTAATGAAAAACTGTTTTTT,TRBV11-2,TRBD1,.,TRBJ1-4
CAISSQLSGNQPQHF,TGTGCCATCAGTTCACAGTTATCGGGCAATCAGCCCCAGCATTTT,TRBV10-3,.,.,TRBJ1-5
CASSPRSGGASSYEQYF,TGTGCCAGCTCACCACGGAGCGGGGGAGCGTCCTCCTACGAGCAGTACTTC,TRBV18,TRBD2,.,TRBJ2-7
CASSQTGQGHNEQFF,TGTGCCAGCAGCCAAACGGGACAGGGTCACAATGAGCAGTTCTTC,TRBV7-3,TRBD1,.,TRBJ2-1
CASSEAIGGGYGYTF,TGTGCCAGCAGTGAAGCTATAGGCGGCGGTTATGGCTACACCTTC,TRBV2,.,.,TRBJ1-2
CASSKDGRSGNTIYF,TGTGCCAGCAGCAAAGATGGGCGCTCTGGAAACACCATATATTTT,TRBV14,.,few,TRBJ1-3
CASSYILERGPSGASGNTIYF,TGTGCCAGCAGTTATATCCTGGAACGCGGCCCTTCAGGGGCTTCTGGAAACACCATATATTTT,TRBV6-9,.,.,TRBJ1-3
CASTPWGQGDNEQFF,TGTGCCAGTACCCCATGGGGACAGGGCGACAATGAGCAGTTCTTC,TRBV19,TRBD1,.,TRBJ2-1
CASSLLGLGTDTQYF,TGTGCCAGCAGCTTACTGGGACTAGGAACAGATACGCAGTATTTT,TRBV7-9,TRBD2,.,TRBJ2-3
CASSPQGATTNEKLFF,TGTGCCAGCAGCCCGCAGGGGGCCACGACTAATGAAAAACTGTTTTTT,TRBV14,TRBD1,.,TRBJ1-4
CSAGQANYGYTF,TGCAGCGCCGGACAGGCCAACTATGGCTACACCTTC,TRBV29-1,TRBD1,.,TRBJ1-2
CASSPRGNRGANTEAFF,TGTGCCAGCTCACCAAGGGGAAACAGGGGGGCGAACACTGAAGCTTTCTTT,TRBV18,TRBD1,.,TRBJ1-1
CASSLVGLGNTGELFF,TGTGCCAGCAGCTTAGTGGGACTAGGAAACACCGGGGAGCTGTTTTTT,TRBV11-2,TRBD2,.,TRBJ2-2
CANHRGFRGNTEAFF,TGTGCCAACCACAGGGGATTCCGGGGGAACACTGAAGCTTTCTTT,TRBV19,TRBD1,few,TRBJ1-1
CATSSPGTGLYNSPLHF,TGTGCCACCAGCAGCCCCGGGACAGGCCTATATAATTCACCCCTCCACTTT,TRBV15,TRBD1,.,TRBJ1-6
CAISPTGDVGEQYF,TGTGCCATCAGCCCGACAGGGGACGTCGGCGAGCAGTACTTC,TRBV10-3,TRBD1,.,TRBJ2-7
CASSLRGNEQFF,TGTGCCAGCAGCTTAAGAGGGAATGAGCAGTTCTTC,TRBV7-9,.,.,TRBJ2-1
CASSSKRVRGETQYF,TGTGCCAGCAGCTCTAAGCGGGTGAGGGGAGAGACCCAGTACTTC,TRBV11-1,.,.,TRBJ2-5
CASFPGLGAEQYF,TGTGCCAGCTTCCCGGGACTCGGAGCCGAGCAGTACTTC,TRBV2,.,.,TRBJ2-7
CASSPPLAGDYNEQFF,TGTGCCAGCTCCCCCCCACTAGCGGGGGATTACAATGAGCAGTTCTTC,TRBV18,TRBD2,.,TRBJ2-1
CASSSTTGVGGYTF,TGTGCCAGCAGTTCCACCACAGGGGTGGGCGGCTACACCTTC,TRBV2,TRBD1,.,TRBJ1-2
CASSFMNTEAFF,TGTGCCAGCAGTTTTATGAACACTGAAGCTTTCTTT,TRBV12-3/TRBV12-4,.,.,TRBJ1-1
CASSSDRAPSTDTQYF,TGTGCCAGCAGTTCCGACAGGGCTCCTAGCACAGATACGCAGTATTTT,TRBV6-9,TRBD1,.,TRBJ2-3
CASSDSIGTGGNEQFF,TGTGCCAGCAGTGACTCGATCGGGACAGGGGGCAATGAGCAGTTCTTC,TRBV6-4,TRBD1,few,TRBJ2-1
CASSWLVGGFQPQHF,TGTGCCAGCAGCTGGCTTGTCGGGGGGTTCCAGCCCCAGCATTTT,TRBV7-8,.,.,TRBJ1-5
CASSLGLAGFPSTDTQYF,TGTGCCAGCAGCTTGGGACTAGCGGGGTTCCCTAGCACAGATACGCAGTATTTT,TRBV7-9,TRBD2,.,TRBJ2-3